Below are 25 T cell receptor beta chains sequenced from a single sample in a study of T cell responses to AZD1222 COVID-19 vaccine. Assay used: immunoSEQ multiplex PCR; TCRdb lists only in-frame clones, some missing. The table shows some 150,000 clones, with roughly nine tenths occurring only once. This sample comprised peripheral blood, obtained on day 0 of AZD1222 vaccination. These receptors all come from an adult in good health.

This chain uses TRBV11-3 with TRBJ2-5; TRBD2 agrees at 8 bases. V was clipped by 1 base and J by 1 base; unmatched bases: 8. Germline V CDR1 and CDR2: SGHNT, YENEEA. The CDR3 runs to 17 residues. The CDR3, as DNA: TGTGCCAGCAGCTTAGGGGCTAGCGGGCCAACCCAAGAGACCCAGTACTTC. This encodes CASSLGASGPTQETQYF.

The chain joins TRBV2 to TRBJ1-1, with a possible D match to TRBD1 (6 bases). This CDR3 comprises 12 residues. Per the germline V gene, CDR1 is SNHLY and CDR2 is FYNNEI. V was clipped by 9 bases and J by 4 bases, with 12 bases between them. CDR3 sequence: CASGGAGTEAFF. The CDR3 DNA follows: TGTGCCAGTGGGGGGGCCGGCACTGAAGCTTTCTTT.

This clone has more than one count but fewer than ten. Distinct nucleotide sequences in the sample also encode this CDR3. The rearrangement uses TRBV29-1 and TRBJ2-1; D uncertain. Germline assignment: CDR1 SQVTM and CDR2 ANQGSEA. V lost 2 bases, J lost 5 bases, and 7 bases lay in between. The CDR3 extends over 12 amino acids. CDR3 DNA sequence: TGCAGCGTTGAATTTCGGGACAATGAGCAGTTCTTC. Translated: CSVEFRDNEQFF.

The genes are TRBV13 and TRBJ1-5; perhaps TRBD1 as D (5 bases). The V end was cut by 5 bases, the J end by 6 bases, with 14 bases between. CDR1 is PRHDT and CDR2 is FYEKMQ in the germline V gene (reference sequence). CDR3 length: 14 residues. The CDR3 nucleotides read TGTGCCAGCAGCCTGAGGGGCCCGGGTCAGCCCCAGCATTTT. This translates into CASSLRGPGQPQHF.

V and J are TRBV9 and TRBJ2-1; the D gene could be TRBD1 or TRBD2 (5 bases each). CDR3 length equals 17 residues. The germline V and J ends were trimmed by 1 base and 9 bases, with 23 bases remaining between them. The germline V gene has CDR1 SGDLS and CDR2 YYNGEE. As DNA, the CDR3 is TGTGCCAGCAGCGTAATCTCGAGTGACACGTTCGGGGCTGAGCAGTTCTTC. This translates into CASSVISSDTFGAEQFF.

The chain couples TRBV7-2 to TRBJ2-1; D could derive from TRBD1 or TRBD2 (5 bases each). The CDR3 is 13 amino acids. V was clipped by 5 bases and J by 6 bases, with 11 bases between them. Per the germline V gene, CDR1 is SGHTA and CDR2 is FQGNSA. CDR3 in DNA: TGTGCCAGCAGCAAAGGGACCTTCAATGAGCAGTTCTTC. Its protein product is CASSKGTFNEQFF.

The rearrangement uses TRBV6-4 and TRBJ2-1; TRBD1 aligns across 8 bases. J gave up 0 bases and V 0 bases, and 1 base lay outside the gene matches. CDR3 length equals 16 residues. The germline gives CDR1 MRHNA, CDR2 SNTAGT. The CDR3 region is CASSDSDRGSYNEQFF. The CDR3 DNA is TGTGCCAGCAGTGACTCCGACAGGGGCTCCTACAATGAGCAGTTCTTC.

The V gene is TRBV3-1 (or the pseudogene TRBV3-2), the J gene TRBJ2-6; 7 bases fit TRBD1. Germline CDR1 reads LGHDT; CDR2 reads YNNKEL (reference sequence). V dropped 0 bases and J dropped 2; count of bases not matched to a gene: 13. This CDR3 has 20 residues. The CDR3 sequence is CASSQERGEGAKAGANVLTF. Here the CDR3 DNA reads TGTGCCAGCAGCCAAGAAAGGGGAGAGGGGGCTAAGGCTGGGGCCAACGTCCTGACTTTC.

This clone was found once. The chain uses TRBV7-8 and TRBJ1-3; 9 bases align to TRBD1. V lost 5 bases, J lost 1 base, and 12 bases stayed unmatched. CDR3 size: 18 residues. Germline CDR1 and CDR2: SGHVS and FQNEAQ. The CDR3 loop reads CASSTPTWGQGSGNTIYF. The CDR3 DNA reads TGTGCCAGCAGCACACCTACGTGGGGACAGGGTTCTGGAAACACCATATATTTT. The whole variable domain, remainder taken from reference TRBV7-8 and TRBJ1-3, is GAGVSQSPRYKVAKRGQDVALRCDPISGHVSLFWYQQALGQGPEFLTYFQNEAQLDKSGLPSDRFFAERPEGSVSTLKIQRTQQEDSAVYLCASSTPTWGQGSGNTIYFGEGSWLTVV.

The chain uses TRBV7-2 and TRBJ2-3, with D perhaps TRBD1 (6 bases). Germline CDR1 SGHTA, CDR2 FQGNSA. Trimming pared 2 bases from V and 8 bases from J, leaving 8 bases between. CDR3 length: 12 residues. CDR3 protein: CASSLRDTTQYF. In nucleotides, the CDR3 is TGTGCCAGCAGCTTACGGGACACTACGCAGTATTTT.

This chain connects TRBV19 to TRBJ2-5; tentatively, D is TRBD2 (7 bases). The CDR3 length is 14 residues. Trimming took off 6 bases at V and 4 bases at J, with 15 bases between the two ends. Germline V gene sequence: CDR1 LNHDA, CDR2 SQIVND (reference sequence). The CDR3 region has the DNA TGTGCCAGTAGGTTACAGGGAGGGGGAGAGACCCAGTACTTC. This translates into CASRLQGGGETQYF.

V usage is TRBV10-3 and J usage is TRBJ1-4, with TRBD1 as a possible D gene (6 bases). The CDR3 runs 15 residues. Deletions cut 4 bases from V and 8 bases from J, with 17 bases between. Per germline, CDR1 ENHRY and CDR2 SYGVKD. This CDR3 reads CAISGTGTVGEKLFF. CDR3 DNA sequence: TGTGCCATCAGTGGCACAGGGACTGTGGGAGAAAAACTGTTTTTT.

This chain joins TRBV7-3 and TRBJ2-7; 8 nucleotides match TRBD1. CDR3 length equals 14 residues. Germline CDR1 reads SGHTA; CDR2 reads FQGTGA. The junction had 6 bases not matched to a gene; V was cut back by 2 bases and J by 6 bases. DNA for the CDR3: TGTGCCAGCAGCTTAGTTGCAGGGGGCGCCGAGCAGTACTTC. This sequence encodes CASSLVAGGAEQYF.

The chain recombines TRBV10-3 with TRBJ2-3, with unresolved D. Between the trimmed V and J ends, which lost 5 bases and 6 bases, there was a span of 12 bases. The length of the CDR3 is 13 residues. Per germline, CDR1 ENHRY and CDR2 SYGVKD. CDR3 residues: CAISKDGGDTQYF. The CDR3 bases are TGTGCCATCAGTAAGGATGGCGGCGATACGCAGTATTTT.

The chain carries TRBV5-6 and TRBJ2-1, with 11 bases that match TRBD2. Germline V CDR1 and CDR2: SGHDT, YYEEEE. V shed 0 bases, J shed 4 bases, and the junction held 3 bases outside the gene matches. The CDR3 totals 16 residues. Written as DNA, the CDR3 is TGTGCCAGCAGCTTGGCTAGCGGGAGGCAATACAATGAGCAGTTCTTC. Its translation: CASSLASGRQYNEQFF. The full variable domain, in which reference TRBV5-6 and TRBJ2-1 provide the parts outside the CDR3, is DAGVTQSPTHLIKTRGQQVTLRCSPKSGHDTVSWYQQALGQGPQFIFQYYEEEERQRGNFPDRFSGHQFPNYSSELNVNALLLGDSALYLCASSLASGRQYNEQFFGPGTRLTVL.

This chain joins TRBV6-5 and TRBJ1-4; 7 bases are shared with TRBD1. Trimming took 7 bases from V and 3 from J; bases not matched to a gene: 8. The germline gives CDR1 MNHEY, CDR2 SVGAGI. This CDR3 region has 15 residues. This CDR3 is CASNSGDRANEKLFF. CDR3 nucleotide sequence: TGTGCCAGCAACAGCGGAGACAGGGCTAATGAAAAACTGTTTTTT.

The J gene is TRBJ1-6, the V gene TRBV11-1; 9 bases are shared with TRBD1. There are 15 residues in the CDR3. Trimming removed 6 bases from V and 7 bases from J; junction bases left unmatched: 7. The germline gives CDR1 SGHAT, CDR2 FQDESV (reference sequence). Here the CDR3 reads CASSSSGQGNSPLHF. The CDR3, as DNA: TGTGCCAGCAGTTCGTCAGGACAGGGGAATTCACCCCTCCACTTT.

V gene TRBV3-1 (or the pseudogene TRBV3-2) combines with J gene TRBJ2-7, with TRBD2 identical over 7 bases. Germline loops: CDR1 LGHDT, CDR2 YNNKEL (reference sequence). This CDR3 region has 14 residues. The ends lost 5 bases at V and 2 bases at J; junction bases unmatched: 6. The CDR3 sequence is CASSWDAGAYEQYF. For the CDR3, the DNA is TGTGCCAGCAGCTGGGACGCGGGGGCCTACGAGCAGTACTTC.

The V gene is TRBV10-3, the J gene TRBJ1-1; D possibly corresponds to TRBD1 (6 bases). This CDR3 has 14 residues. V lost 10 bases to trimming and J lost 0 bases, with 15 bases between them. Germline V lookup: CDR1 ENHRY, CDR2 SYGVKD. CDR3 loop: CATYSQGLNTEAFF. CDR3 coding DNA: TGTGCCACCTACTCACAGGGACTGAACACTGAAGCTTTCTTT.

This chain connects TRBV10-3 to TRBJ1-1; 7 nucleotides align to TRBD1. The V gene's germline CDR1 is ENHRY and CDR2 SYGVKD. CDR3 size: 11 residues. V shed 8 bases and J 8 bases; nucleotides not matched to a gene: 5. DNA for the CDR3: TGTGCCATCGGGGACAGTTCCGAAGCTTTCTTT. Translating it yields CAIGDSSEAFF.

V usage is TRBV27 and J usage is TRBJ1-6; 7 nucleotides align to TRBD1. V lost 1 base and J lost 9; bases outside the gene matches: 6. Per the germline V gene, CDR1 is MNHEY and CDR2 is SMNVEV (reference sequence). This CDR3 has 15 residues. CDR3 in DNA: TGTGCCAGCAGTTTATGGACAGGTCTGGGTTCACCCCTCCACTTT. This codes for CASSLWTGLGSPLHF.

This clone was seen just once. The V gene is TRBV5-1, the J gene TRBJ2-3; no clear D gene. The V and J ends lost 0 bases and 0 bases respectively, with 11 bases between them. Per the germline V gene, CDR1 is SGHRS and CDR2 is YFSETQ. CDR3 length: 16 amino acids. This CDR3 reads CASSLEVFTSTDTQYF. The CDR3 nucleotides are TGCGCCAGCAGCTTGGAGGTATTCACTAGCACAGATACGCAGTATTTT.

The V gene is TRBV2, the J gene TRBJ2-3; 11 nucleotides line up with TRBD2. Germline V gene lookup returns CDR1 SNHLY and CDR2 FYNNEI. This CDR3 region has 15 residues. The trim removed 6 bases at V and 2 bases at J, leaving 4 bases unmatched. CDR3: CASSKLAGATDTQYF. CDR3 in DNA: TGTGCCAGCAGCAAACTAGCGGGGGCCACAGATACGCAGTATTTT.

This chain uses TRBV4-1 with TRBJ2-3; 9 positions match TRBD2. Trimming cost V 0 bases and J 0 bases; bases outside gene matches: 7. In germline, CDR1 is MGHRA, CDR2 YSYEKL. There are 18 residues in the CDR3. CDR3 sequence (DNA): TGCGCCAGCAGCCAAGATCTTAGCGGGGGCCCAAGCACAGATACGCAGTATTTT. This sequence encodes CASSQDLSGGPSTDTQYF.

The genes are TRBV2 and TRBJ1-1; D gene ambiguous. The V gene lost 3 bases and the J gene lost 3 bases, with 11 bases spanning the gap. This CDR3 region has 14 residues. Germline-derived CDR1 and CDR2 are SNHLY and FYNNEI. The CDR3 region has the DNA TGTGCCAGCAGTGATCGCCAGGTTTACACTGAAGCTTTCTTT. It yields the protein CASSDRQVYTEAFF.